This is a list of T cell receptor beta chains from one sample in a study of blood T cell repertoires in COVID-19. This table comes from immunoSEQ multiplex PCR, and its TCRdb copy is limited to in-frame clones, with some not included. Counted here are 150,000 to 200,000 clones, about four fifths occurring once; the ten biggest clones make up around 10%. What was sequenced was peripheral blood. These receptors originate from a woman aged 40 to 50 with COVID-19, enrolled during active disease. Both conserved end residues are part of each CDR3. Fields, in order: V gene, clone size, J gene, D gene, CDR3 DNA, CDR3 protein. D genes are given only for firm matches. Rows may omit the clone size; those that give it use once, few, many or a size class.

TRBV10-3,-,TRBJ2-3,TRBD1,TGTGCCATCAGTTACACAGGGGAAGGCACAGATACGCAGTATTTT,CAISYTGEGTDTQYF
TRBV4-1,few,TRBJ1-2,TRBD1,TGCGCCAGCAGCCAAGTCGTCGGGACAGACTATGGCTACACCTTC,CASSQVVGTDYGYTF
TRBV29-1,-,TRBJ2-5,TRBD2,TGCAGCGTTGAATTCGCTAGCGGACAAGAGACCCAGTACTTC,CSVEFASGQETQYF
TRBV3-1/TRBV3-2,-,TRBJ2-5,-,TGTGCCAGCAGCCAACTCGGGGGTGAAGAGACCCAGTACTTC,CASSQLGGEETQYF
TRBV19,-,TRBJ1-2,TRBD1,TGTGCCAGTAGCACACAGGGGGCTTCTAACTATGGCTACACCTTC,CASSTQGASNYGYTF
TRBV19,-,TRBJ1-2,TRBD1,TGTGCCAGTAGTGCTCAGACAGGGACCTCCTACACCTTC,CASSAQTGTSYTF
TRBV2,-,TRBJ1-1,-,TGTGCCAGCAGTGACGAGAGGAACACTGAAGCTTTCTTT,CASSDERNTEAFF
TRBV7-8,-,TRBJ1-1,-,TGTGCCAGCAGCTCGGGACACCAAAACACTGAAGCTTTCTTT,CASSSGHQNTEAFF
TRBV15,-,TRBJ2-1,TRBD1,TGTGCCACCAGCAGAGATGATAAGGGACAGCGGTACAATGAGCAGTTCTTC,CATSRDDKGQRYNEQFF
TRBV6-2/TRBV6-3,-,TRBJ2-3,TRBD2,TGTGCCAGCAGTGGACGGGGGGTCCCCACAGATACGCAGTATTTT,CASSGRGVPTDTQYF
TRBV4-1,-,TRBJ2-1,-,TGCGCCAGCAGCTTAGACGGAGAACAGTTCTTC,CASSLDGEQFF
TRBV6-2/TRBV6-3,-,TRBJ1-1,-,TGTGCCAGCAGTTACTCAGGGGAGGTCTCTGAAGCTTTCTTT,CASSYSGEVSEAFF
TRBV6-5,-,TRBJ2-1,TRBD1,TGTGCCAGCGCCCCTTGGACAGGGGTTGACAATGAGCAGTTCTTC,CASAPWTGVDNEQFF
TRBV3-1/TRBV3-2,-,TRBJ2-2,-,TGTGCCAGCAGCCGCAGGGGAAACGCGAACACCGGGGAGCTGTTTTTT,CASSRRGNANTGELFF
TRBV2,-,TRBJ1-1,TRBD1,TGTGCCAGCAGTTCTATAGGCAGGGGGGACACTGAAGCTTTCTTT,CASSSIGRGDTEAFF
TRBV18,-,TRBJ2-1,TRBD2,TGTGCCAGCTCACCAAGACTAGCGGGTAACCTCAATGAGCAGTTCTTC,CASSPRLAGNLNEQFF
TRBV7-9,-,TRBJ1-4,TRBD1,TGTGCCAGCAGCTTTAGGACAGGCATGGAAAAACTGTTTTTT,CASSFRTGMEKLFF
TRBV6-5,-,TRBJ2-7,-,TGTGCCAGCAAAAAAGAGGTGGGGGGTACCTACGAGCAGTACTTC,CASKKEVGGTYEQYF
TRBV7-8,-,TRBJ2-4,TRBD2,TGTGCCAGCAGCTTAGTTCTAGCGGGAGGGCCGGCCAAAAACATTCAGTACTTC,CASSLVLAGGPAKNIQYF
TRBV5-4,-,TRBJ2-7,TRBD2,TGTGCCAGCAGCTTCGACCGCGGGGGCGAGCAGTACTTC,CASSFDRGGEQYF
TRBV12-3/TRBV12-4,-,TRBJ1-1,-,TGTGCCAGCAGACGCAGGGACACTGAAGCTTTCTTT,CASRRRDTEAFF
TRBV28,-,TRBJ2-5,-,TGTGCCAGCAGTTCGGGTAGAAAAGAGACCCAGTACTTC,CASSSGRKETQYF
TRBV28,-,TRBJ2-1,TRBD1,TGTGCCAGCAGTTTATACAGGGGGACCGGCAATGAGCAGTTCTTC,CASSLYRGTGNEQFF
TRBV6-4,-,TRBJ1-5,-,TGTGCCAGCAGTACAGAAGGTGGCAATCAGCCCCAGCATTTT,CASSTEGGNQPQHF
TRBV15,-,TRBJ1-4,-,TGTGCCACCAGCAGAGATCTGGAGAGGAATGAAAAACTGTTTTTT,CATSRDLERNEKLFF
TRBV4-1,-,TRBJ1-3,-,TGCGCCAGCAGCCAAGACAGGATCGGGGACACCATATATTTT,CASSQDRIGDTIYF
TRBV12-3/TRBV12-4,-,TRBJ1-2,-,TGTGCCAGCAGAAACGACACTGTGCTCGGCTACACCTTC,CASRNDTVLGYTF
TRBV2,-,TRBJ1-3,TRBD1,TGTGCCAGCGAGAAAGAGTCCCCACTCTGGACAGGCTCTGGAAACACCATATATTTT,CASEKESPLWTGSGNTIYF
TRBV6-1,once,TRBJ1-2,-,TGTGCCAGCAGTGACACGAGGCTCTGGAACTATGGCTACACCTTC,CASSDTRLWNYGYTF
TRBV6-5,-,TRBJ1-1,-,TGTGCCAGCAGGGAGGCCGGACCGCCGAACACTGAAGCTTTCTTT,CASREAGPPNTEAFF
TRBV2,-,TRBJ1-1,TRBD1,TGTGCCAGCAGCGCGACAGGGGTACGAGCTGAAGCTTTCTTT,CASSATGVRAEAFF
TRBV7-6,-,TRBJ2-1,TRBD2,TGTGCCAGCAGCGCGACTAGCGGGAGAAAGGATGAGCAGTTCTTC,CASSATSGRKDEQFF
TRBV15,-,TRBJ1-1,-,TGTGCCACCAGCAGAGATTACGTTCGCCGGGATCTTGAAGCTTTCTTT,CATSRDYVRRDLEAFF
TRBV7-9,-,TRBJ2-7,TRBD1,TGTGCCAGCAGACAGGGGCCTGGGACAGGGGCCGAGCAGTACTTC,CASRQGPGTGAEQYF
TRBV19,-,TRBJ2-7,TRBD1,TGTGCCAGTAGTCCGCGGACAGGGGTTTACGAGCAGTACTTC,CASSPRTGVYEQYF
TRBV11-3,-,TRBJ2-1,-,TGTGCCAGCAGCTCCCGGGGCGGACAGCGGGAAGCGAGCTCCTACAATGAGCAGTTCTTC,CASSSRGGQREASSYNEQFF
TRBV3-1/TRBV3-2,few,TRBJ2-3,-,TGTGCCAGCAGTCTAAGTCGGGCAGATACGCAGTATTTT,CASSLSRADTQYF
TRBV7-3,-,TRBJ2-3,TRBD2,TGTGCCAGCAGCTTGGAGCGGGGGGGCATCTATACGCAGTATTTT,CASSLERGGIYTQYF
TRBV6-5,-,TRBJ2-7,TRBD2,TGTGCCAGCAGAGTAGCGGGAGGGCCCTACGAGCAGTACTTC,CASRVAGGPYEQYF
TRBV19,-,TRBJ2-1,-,TGTGCCAGTAGTGAGGGAACAGGGAAAAATGAGCAGTTCTTC,CASSEGTGKNEQFF
TRBV12-3/TRBV12-4,-,TRBJ1-3,-,TGTGCCAGCAGCCTCGGCGGAGGAAACACCATATATTTT,CASSLGGGNTIYF
TRBV2,-,TRBJ2-3,-,TGTGCCGGAGGCGGCACAGATACGCAGTATTTT,CAGGGTDTQYF
TRBV6-5,-,TRBJ1-6,-,TGTGCCAGCAGTTACTCGGATCGCAGGCGGGGATCACCCCTCCACTTT,CASSYSDRRRGSPLHF
TRBV12-3/TRBV12-4,once,TRBJ2-7,-,TGTGCCAGCAGTTTGTTTAGGGAGTCGGGGCAGTACTTC,CASSLFRESGQYF
TRBV6-5,-,TRBJ2-3,TRBD2,TGTGCCAGCAGGGAGCGGGGGGCCTCCACAGATGCGCAGTATTTT,CASRERGASTDAQYF
TRBV5-8,-,TRBJ1-4,TRBD1,TGTGCCAGCAGCCGCCAGGGGGTCGGTGAAAAACTGTTTTTT,CASSRQGVGEKLFF
TRBV28,-,TRBJ2-1,TRBD2,TGTGCCAGCAGTTTATTTCATACCAGGACTAGCGGCCAATTCTTC,CASSLFHTRTSGQFF
TRBV7-2,-,TRBJ2-7,-,TGTGCCAGCAGCTTAGACTCAGGGGGGACCCGAGTCGACGAGCAGTACTTC,CASSLDSGGTRVDEQYF
TRBV7-8,few,TRBJ1-6,-,TGTGCCAGCAGCGCAGTAAATTCACCCCTCCACTTT,CASSAVNSPLHF
TRBV2,-,TRBJ1-5,-,TGTGCCAGCAGTGGGGGGACTCTCGGCAATCAGCCCCAGCATTTT,CASSGGTLGNQPQHF
TRBV13,-,TRBJ1-2,-,TGTGCCAGCAGCTTAGGACCCCAGGGGAGTGGCTACACCTTC,CASSLGPQGSGYTF
TRBV6-5,-,TRBJ1-6,-,TGTGCCAGCAGGCCAACAGATTTGCATTCACCCCTCCACTTT,CASRPTDLHSPLHF
TRBV5-4,-,TRBJ2-3,TRBD2,TGTGCCAGCAGCCAGAATGGGGCGGGAGGACGATATACGCAGTATTTT,CASSQNGAGGRYTQYF
TRBV28,-,TRBJ2-7,TRBD2,TGTGCCAGCAGTGGGGCAGGGTTCGTTGGTGGAGCGGGAGAGCAGTACTTC,CASSGAGFVGGAGEQYF
TRBV27,-,TRBJ1-2,-,TGTGCCAGCAGTCCCAACAGGGTTCAGGGCTACACCTTC,CASSPNRVQGYTF
TRBV6-6,-,TRBJ1-5,-,TGTGCCAGCAGTTACCAGACAGGAACCGGCAATCAGCCCCAGCATTTT,CASSYQTGTGNQPQHF
TRBV28,-,TRBJ2-1,-,TGTGCCAGCAGTCTCAGGAACCTATACAATGAGCAGTTCTTC,CASSLRNLYNEQFF